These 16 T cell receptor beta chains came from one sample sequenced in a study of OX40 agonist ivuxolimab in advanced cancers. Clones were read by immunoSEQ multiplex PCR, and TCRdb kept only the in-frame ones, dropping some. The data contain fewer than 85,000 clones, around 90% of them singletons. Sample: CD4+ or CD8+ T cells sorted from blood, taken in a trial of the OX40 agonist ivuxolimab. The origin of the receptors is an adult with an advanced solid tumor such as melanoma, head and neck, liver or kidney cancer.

This CDR3 is CASSYAGRTYEQYF. CDR3 sequence (DNA): TGTGCCAGCAGTTACGCCGGCAGGACCTACGAGCAGTACTTC. V usage is TRBV6-6 and J usage is TRBJ2-7; D unresolved. This CDR3 has 14 residues. Germline CDR1 MNHNY, CDR2 SVGAGI (reference sequence). V was cut by 2 bases and J by 2 bases, with 10 bases left in between.

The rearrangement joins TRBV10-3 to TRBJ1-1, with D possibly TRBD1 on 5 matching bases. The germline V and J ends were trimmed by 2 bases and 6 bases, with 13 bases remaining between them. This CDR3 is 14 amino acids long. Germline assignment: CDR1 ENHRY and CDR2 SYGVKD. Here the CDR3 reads CAISERVGDAEAFF. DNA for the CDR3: TGTGCCATCAGTGAGAGGGTAGGGGACGCTGAAGCTTTCTTT.

This CDR3 reads CASSLVSGREAFANTGELFF. CDR3 nucleotide sequence: TGTGCCAGCAGCTTAGTCTCGGGTCGGGAGGCCTTCGCGAACACCGGGGAGCTGTTTTTT. This chain links TRBV11-3 with TRBJ2-2; TRBD2 matches at 7 bases. The V segment lost 1 base and the J segment 0 bases; nucleotides outside the gene matches: 14. The CDR3 is made up of 20 amino acids. The germline V gene has CDR1 SGHNT and CDR2 YENEEA. The variable domain in full, completed from reference TRBV11-3 and TRBJ2-2, reads EAGVVQSPRYKIIEKKQPVAFWCNPISGHNTLYWYLQNLGQGPELLIRYENEEAVDDSQLPKDRFSAERLKGVDSTLKIQPAELGDSAVYLCASSLVSGREAFANTGELFFGEGSRLTVL.

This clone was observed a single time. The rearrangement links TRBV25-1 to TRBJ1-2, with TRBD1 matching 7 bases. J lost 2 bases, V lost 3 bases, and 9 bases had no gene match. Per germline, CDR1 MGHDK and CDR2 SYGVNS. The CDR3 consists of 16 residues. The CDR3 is CASSESGGRGNYGYTF. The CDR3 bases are TGTGCCAGCAGTGAGTCCGGGGGCAGGGGGAACTATGGCTACACCTTC.

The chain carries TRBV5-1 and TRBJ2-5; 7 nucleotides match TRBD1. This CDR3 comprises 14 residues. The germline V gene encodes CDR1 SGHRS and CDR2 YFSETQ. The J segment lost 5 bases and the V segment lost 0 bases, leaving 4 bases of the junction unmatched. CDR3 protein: CASSLVGGGETQYF. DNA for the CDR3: TGCGCCAGCAGCTTGGTAGGGGGCGGCGAGACCCAGTACTTC.

CDR3 residues: CASSDVRGGAYEQYF. DNA for the CDR3: TGTGCCAGCAGTGATGTGCGGGGCGGGGCCTACGAGCAGTACTTC. The chain couples TRBV6-1 to TRBJ2-7; D is possibly TRBD2 (6 bases). V gave up 3 bases and J gave up 2 bases, with 14 bases separating them. This CDR3 spans 15 amino acids. Germline-derived CDR1 and CDR2 are MNHNS and SASEGT.

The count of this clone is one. The CDR3 region has the DNA TGTGCCAGCAGTTTATCATCCGGAGGGAGGGGCTACACCTTC. Its translation: CASSLSSGGRGYTF. The chain joins TRBV28 to TRBJ1-2, with D hard to call. Germline CDR1 is MDHEN and CDR2 is SYDVKM. V lost 1 base and J 8 bases, leaving 14 bases between the germline ends. The CDR3 is 14 amino acids.

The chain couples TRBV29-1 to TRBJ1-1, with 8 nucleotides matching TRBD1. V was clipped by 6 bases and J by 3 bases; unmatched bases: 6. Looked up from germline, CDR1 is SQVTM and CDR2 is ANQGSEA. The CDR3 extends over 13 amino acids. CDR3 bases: TGCAGCGTGGGACCGGACAGGGACACTGAAGCTTTCTTT. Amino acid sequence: CSVGPDRDTEAFF.

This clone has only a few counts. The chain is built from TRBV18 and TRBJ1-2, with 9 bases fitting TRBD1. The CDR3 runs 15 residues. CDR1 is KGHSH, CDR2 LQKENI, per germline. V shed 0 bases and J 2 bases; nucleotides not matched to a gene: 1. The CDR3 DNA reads TGTGCCAGCTCACCACCTGGACAGGGGAACTATGGCTACACCTTC. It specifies CASSPPGQGNYGYTF.

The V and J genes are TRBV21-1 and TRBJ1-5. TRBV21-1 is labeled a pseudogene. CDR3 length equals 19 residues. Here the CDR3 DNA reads TGTGCCAGCAGCAACAGGGACACAACATCCCGGGAGGGCAATCAGCCCCAGCATTTT. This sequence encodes CASSNRDTTSREGNQPQHF.

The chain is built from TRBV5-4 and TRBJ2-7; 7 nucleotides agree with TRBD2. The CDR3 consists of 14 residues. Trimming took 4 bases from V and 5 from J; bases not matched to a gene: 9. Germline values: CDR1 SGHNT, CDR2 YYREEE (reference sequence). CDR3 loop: CASSPQRGGNEQYF. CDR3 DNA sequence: TGTGCCAGCAGCCCCCAGCGGGGAGGAAACGAGCAGTACTTC.

CDR3 sequence: CASSPSPSGELFF. In DNA form, the CDR3 reads TGTGCCAGCAGCCCTAGCCCCTCCGGGGAGCTGTTTTTT. The V gene is TRBV7-3, the J gene TRBJ2-2; a weak D match, TRBD2 (5 bases). Per germline, CDR1 SGHTA and CDR2 FQGTGA. This CDR3 is 13 amino acids long. V was trimmed by 5 bases and J by 6 bases, leaving 10 bases between them.

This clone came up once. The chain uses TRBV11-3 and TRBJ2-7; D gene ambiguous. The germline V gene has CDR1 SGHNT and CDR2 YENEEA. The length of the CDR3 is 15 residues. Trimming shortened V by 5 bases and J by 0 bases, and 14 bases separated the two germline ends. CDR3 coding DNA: TGTGCCAGCAGCCCCGGGTTACCCAGCTCCTACGAGCAGTACTTC. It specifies CASSPGLPSSYEQYF.

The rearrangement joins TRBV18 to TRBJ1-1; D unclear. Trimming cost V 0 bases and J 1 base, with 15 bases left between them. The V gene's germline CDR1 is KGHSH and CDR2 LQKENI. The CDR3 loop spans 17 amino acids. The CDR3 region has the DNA TGTGCCAGCTCACCACCGGTAGGTTCTCTGGCGAACACTGAAGCTTTCTTT. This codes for CASSPPVGSLANTEAFF.

In nucleotides, the CDR3 is TGTGCCAGCAGTTACTCGAAGACAGGGAGACGGGATACGCAGTATTTT. Translated, it gives CASSYSKTGRRDTQYF. This chain joins TRBV6-5 and TRBJ2-3; 7 bases map to TRBD1. Germline CDR1 is MNHEY and CDR2 is SVGAGI. The CDR3 runs 16 residues. After removal of 0 bases from V and 6 bases from J, the junction contained 9 bases not matched to a gene.

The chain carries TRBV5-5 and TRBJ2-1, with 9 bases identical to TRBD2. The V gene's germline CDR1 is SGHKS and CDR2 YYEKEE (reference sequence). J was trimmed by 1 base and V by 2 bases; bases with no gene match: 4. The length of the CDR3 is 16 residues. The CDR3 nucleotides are TGTGCCAGCAGCTTTCTAGCGGGGACTTCCTACAATGAGCAGTTCTTC. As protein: CASSFLAGTSYNEQFF. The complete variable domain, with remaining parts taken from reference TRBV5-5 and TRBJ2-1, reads DAGVTQSPTHLIKTRGQQVTLRCSPISGHKSVSWYQQVLGQGPQFIFQYYEKEERGRGNFPDRFSARQFPNYSSELNVNALLLGDSALYLCASSFLAGTSYNEQFFGPGTRLTVL.